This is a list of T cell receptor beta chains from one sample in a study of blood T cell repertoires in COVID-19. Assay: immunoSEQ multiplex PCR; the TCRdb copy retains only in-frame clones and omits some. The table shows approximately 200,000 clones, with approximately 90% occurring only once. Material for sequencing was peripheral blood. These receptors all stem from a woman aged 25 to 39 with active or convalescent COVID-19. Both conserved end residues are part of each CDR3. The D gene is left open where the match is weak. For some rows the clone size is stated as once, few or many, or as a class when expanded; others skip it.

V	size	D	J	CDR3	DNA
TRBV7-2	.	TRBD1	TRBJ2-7	CASSGGQGALYEQYF	TGTGCCAGCAGCGGAGGGCAGGGGGCCTTATACGAGCAGTACTTC
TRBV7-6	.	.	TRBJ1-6	CASSLATTRPGKGSPLHF	TGTGCCAGCAGCTTAGCAACGACAAGGCCGGGGAAGGGTTCACCCCTCCACTTT
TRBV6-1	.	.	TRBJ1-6	CASSELVGVNSPLHF	TGTGCCAGCAGTGAACTCGTAGGGGTTAATTCACCCCTCCACTTT
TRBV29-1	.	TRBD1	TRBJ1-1	CSVAQGQGEAFF	TGCAGCGTTGCACAGGGGCAGGGTGAAGCTTTCTTT
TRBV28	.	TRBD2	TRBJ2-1	CASSKLAGGNEQFF	TGTGCCAGCAGTAAACTAGCGGGAGGTAATGAGCAGTTCTTC
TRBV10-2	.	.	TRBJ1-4	CASREDFATNEKLFF	TGCGCCAGCAGAGAAGACTTTGCAACTAATGAAAAACTGTTTTTT
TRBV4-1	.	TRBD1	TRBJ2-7	CASSQLPGQGNHEQYF	TGCGCCAGCAGCCAACTTCCAGGACAGGGGAACCACGAGCAGTACTTC
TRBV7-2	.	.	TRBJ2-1	CASSLDKHGEQFF	TGTGCCAGCAGCTTAGATAAGCACGGTGAGCAGTTCTTC
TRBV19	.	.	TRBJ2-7	CASSIYGGSSYEQYF	TGTGCCAGTAGTATATATGGAGGGAGCTCCTACGAGCAGTACTTC
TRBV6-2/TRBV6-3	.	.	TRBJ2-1	CASSYHGGGSYNEQFF	TGTGCCAGCAGTTACCATGGCGGAGGCTCCTACAATGAGCAGTTCTTC
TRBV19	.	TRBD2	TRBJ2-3	CASSIVGLAGGWQYF	TGTGCCAGTAGTATAGTCGGGCTAGCGGGGGGGTGGCAGTATTTT
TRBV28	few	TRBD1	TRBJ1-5	CASRGQGNQPQHF	TGTGCCAGCCGGGGACAGGGCAATCAGCCCCAGCATTTT
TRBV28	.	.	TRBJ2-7	CASSLMTGIYEQYF	TGTGCCAGCAGTTTAATGACAGGAATCTACGAGCAGTACTTC
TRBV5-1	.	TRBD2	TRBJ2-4	CASSPTGGNIQYF	TGCGCCAGCAGTCCTACGGGGGGAAACATTCAGTACTTC
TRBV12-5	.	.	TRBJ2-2	CASGLSQGNTGELFF	TGTGCTAGTGGTTTGTCGCAGGGGAACACCGGGGAGCTGTTTTTT
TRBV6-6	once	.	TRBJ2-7	CASSYSSSAEQYF	TGTGCCAGCAGTTACTCGAGCTCCGCCGAGCAGTACTTC
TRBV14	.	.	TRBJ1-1	CASSQGGWIGDQAFF	TGTGCCAGCAGCCAGGGGGGTTGGATAGGTGATCAAGCTTTCTTT
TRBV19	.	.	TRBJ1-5	CASRSARQLNQPQHF	TGTGCCAGTAGATCTGCGCGACAGCTAAATCAGCCCCAGCATTTT
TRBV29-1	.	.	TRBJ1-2	CSVESETGYGYTF	TGCAGCGTTGAATCCGAGACGGGATATGGCTACACCTTC
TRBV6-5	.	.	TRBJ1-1	CASSQGHGNTEAFF	TGTGCCAGCAGCCAGGGACATGGGAACACTGAAGCTTTCTTT
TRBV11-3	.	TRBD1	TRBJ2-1	CASSLEKGALNLGSSYNEQFF	TGTGCCAGCAGCTTAGAAAAGGGGGCGTTAAATCTTGGGAGCTCCTACAATGAGCAGTTCTTC
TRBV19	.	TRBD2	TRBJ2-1	CASRTSGRARNYEQFF	TGTGCCAGTAGGACTAGCGGGAGGGCCCGGAACTATGAGCAGTTCTTC
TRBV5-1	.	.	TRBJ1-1	CASSLAGWGGDTEAFF	TGCGCCAGCAGCTTGGCGGGGTGGGGCGGGGACACTGAAGCTTTCTTT
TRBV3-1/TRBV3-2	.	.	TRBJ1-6	CASSQVRSSYNSPLHF	TGTGCCAGCAGCCAAGTCCGGAGCTCCTATAATTCACCCCTCCACTTT
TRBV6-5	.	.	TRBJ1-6	CASSWERTVDNSPLHF	TGTGCCAGCAGTTGGGAGAGGACTGTAGACAATTCACCCCTCCACTTT
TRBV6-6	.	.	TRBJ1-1	CASTKGDLNTEAFF	TGTGCCAGCACCAAGGGAGATCTGAACACTGAAGCTTTCTTT
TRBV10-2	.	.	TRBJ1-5	CASGGDQPQHF	TGCGCCAGCGGAGGAGATCAGCCCCAGCATTTT
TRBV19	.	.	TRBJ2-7	CASSPIDRPGYEQYF	TGTGCCAGTAGTCCCATAGACAGGCCCGGCTACGAGCAGTACTTC
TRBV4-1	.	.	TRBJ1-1	CASSQIGLEAFF	TGCGCCAGCAGCCAGATAGGACTTGAAGCTTTCTTT
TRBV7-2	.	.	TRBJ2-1	CASSFHLGGRSSYNEQFF	TGTGCCAGCAGCTTTCACTTAGGCGGGCGAAGCTCCTACAATGAGCAGTTCTTC
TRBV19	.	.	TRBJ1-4	CASSPGGGEKLFF	TGTGCCAGTAGTCCCGGCGGGGGAGAAAAACTGTTTTTT
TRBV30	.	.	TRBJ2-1	CAWSVGVAGGSLFF	.
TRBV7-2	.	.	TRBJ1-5	CASSLVRHSNQPQHF	TGTGCCAGCAGCTTAGTGAGACATAGCAATCAGCCCCAGCATTTT
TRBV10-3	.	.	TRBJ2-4	CAISEDGFLAKNIQYF	TGTGCCATCAGTGAGGACGGGTTCTTAGCCAAAAACATTCAGTACTTC
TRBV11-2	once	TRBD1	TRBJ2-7	CASSAPTGIYYEQYF	TGTGCCAGCAGCGCGCCGACAGGGATATATTACGAGCAGTACTTC
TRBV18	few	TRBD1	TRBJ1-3	CASSPSGQAGNTIYF	TGTGCCAGCTCACCTAGCGGACAGGCTGGAAACACCATATATTTT